What follows are 25 T cell receptor beta chains derived from one specimen sequenced in a study of cytomegalovirus exposure and HLA in healthy donors. PCR amplification relied on 60 Vbeta primers (plus 13 Jbeta primers). Method: immunoSEQ multiplex PCR; TCRdb's copy keeps in-frame clones and lacks some. This sample has roughly 140,000 clones, with approximately 81% found just once. Sequenced: PBMCs. The source of these receptors is a young woman in good health and CMV-seronegative.

This clone was recorded only once. V usage is TRBV4-3 and J usage is TRBJ2-3; no reliable D call. Germline V lookup: CDR1 LGHNA, CDR2 YSLEER. V was pared by 4 bases and J by 4 bases, with 9 bases between. This CDR3 region has 13 residues. The chain's CDR3 is CASSPRLSDTQYF. CDR3 DNA: TGCGCCAGCAGCCCCAGGCTCTCAGATACGCAGTATTTT.

The chain employs TRBV30 and TRBJ1-3, with 7 bases matching TRBD1. After removal of 5 bases from V and 1 base from J, the junction contained 5 bases not matched to a gene. The germline gives CDR1 GTSNPN, CDR2 SVGIG (reference sequence). This CDR3 contains 14 residues. CDR3 DNA sequence: TGTGCCTGGGGTTACAGGGGATCTGGAAACACCATATATTTT. Its protein product is CAWGYRGSGNTIYF.

This clone was observed a single time. The chain recombines TRBV5-5 with TRBJ1-5, with no clear D. The CDR3 loop spans 16 amino acids. Trimming removed 5 bases at V and 0 bases at J, with 15 bases between. Germline values: CDR1 SGHKS, CDR2 YYEKEE (reference sequence). Here the CDR3 DNA reads TGTGCCAGCAGTCCGGCAGCGGATCTTAGCAATCAGCCCCAGCATTTT. This codes for CASSPAADLSNQPQHF.

V usage is TRBV27 and J usage is TRBJ2-4, with D tentatively TRBD2 (5 bases). The CDR3 totals 15 residues. The V gene's germline CDR1 is MNHEY and CDR2 SMNVEV (reference sequence). The germline V and J ends were trimmed by 5 bases and 2 bases, with 13 bases remaining between them. Here the CDR3 DNA reads TGTGCCAGCAGTCGGATTAGCGAGTCCAAAAACATTCAGTACTTC. Translating gives CASSRISESKNIQYF.

This clone showed up just once. This sequence joins TRBV7-3 and TRBJ2-1, with TRBD2 identical over 9 bases. The germline CDR1 and CDR2 sequences are SGHTA and FQGTGA. This CDR3 contains 13 residues. The junction had 6 bases not matched to a gene; V was cut back by 2 bases and J by 13 bases. The CDR3 region is CASSLPLAGPQFF. DNA for the CDR3: TGTGCCAGCAGCTTACCTCTAGCGGGACCCCAGTTCTTC.

The J gene is TRBJ2-3, the V gene TRBV19; 8 nucleotides align to TRBD2. The trim removed 5 bases at V and 0 bases at J, leaving 13 bases unmatched. The CDR3 length is 18 residues. CDR1 is LNHDA and CDR2 is SQIVND in the germline V gene (reference sequence). CDR3 DNA: TGTGCCAGTAGTCCGACCGGGGCTAGCGGGTACAGCACAGATACGCAGTATTTT. It translates to CASSPTGASGYSTDTQYF.

This chain uses TRBV11-3 with TRBJ2-1, with 11 bases matching TRBD1. Looked up from germline, CDR1 is SGHNT and CDR2 is YENEEA. The CDR3 has 15 amino acids. Germline trimming cut 5 bases from V and 6 bases from J; bases unmatched to any gene: 6. In DNA form, the CDR3 reads TGTGCCAGCAGCCCCGGACAGGGGGCTAGCAATGAGCAGTTCTTC. Protein sequence: CASSPGQGASNEQFF.

This chain uses TRBV30 with TRBJ2-7, with D possibly being TRBD1 (6 bases). The germline V gene encodes CDR1 GTSNPN and CDR2 SVGIG (reference sequence). Trimming pared 0 bases from V and 4 bases from J, leaving 13 bases between. The CDR3 sequence is 14 residues long. CDR3 DNA sequence: TGTGCCTGGAGTGTAGGCAGGGGCCTTTACGAGCAGTACTTC. It yields the protein CAWSVGRGLYEQYF.

The V call is TRBV5-1, the J call TRBJ2-4; 7 bases align to TRBD1. The V gene's germline CDR1 is SGHRS and CDR2 YFSETQ. The CDR3 has 16 amino acids. Trimming at V came to 1 base and at J to 0 bases, leaving 4 bases not matched to a gene. CDR3 DNA sequence: TGCGCCAGCAGCTTGAGAGGGGGCGAAGCCAAAAACATTCAGTACTTC. It encodes CASSLRGGEAKNIQYF.

V is TRBV7-2 and J is TRBJ2-7; TRBD2 matches 10 bases. CDR1 and CDR2 from the germline V gene are SGHTA and FQGNSA. Trimming cost V 5 bases and J 9 bases; bases outside gene matches: 16. This CDR3 is built from 16 residues. The DNA for the CDR3 is TGTGCCAGCAGCCGAACCTGGACTAGCGGCCCCTTGGGGCAGTACTTC. It encodes CASSRTWTSGPLGQYF.

This clone showed up just a few times. V and J are TRBV6-5 and TRBJ1-5; D gene ambiguous. V was pared by 4 bases and J by 3 bases, with 7 bases between. Looked up from germline, CDR1 is MNHEY and CDR2 is SVGAGI. The CDR3 loop spans 13 amino acids. CDR3 amino acids: CASSLVFNQPQHF. The CDR3 DNA reads TGTGCCAGCAGTTTAGTCTTCAATCAGCCCCAGCATTTT.

This clone occurred a few times. The V gene is TRBV27, the J gene TRBJ1-2; D is perhaps TRBD1 (6 bases). The CDR3 has 14 residues. Germline-derived CDR1 and CDR2 are MNHEY and SMNVEV (reference sequence). The germline V and J ends were trimmed by 5 bases and 1 base, with 11 bases remaining between them. This chain's CDR3 is CASSTKQGNYGYTF. The DNA for the CDR3 is TGTGCCAGCAGTACCAAACAGGGTAACTATGGCTACACCTTC.

CDR3: CASSQTGGPGSNQPQHF. The CDR3 region has the DNA TGCGCCAGCAGCCAAACAGGGGGTCCAGGAAGCAATCAGCCCCAGCATTTT. The J gene is TRBJ1-5, the V gene TRBV4-1, with 8 bases fitting TRBD1. Germline trimming cut 2 bases from V and 1 base from J; bases unmatched to any gene: 7. The CDR3 sequence is 17 residues long. Looked up from germline, CDR1 is MGHRA and CDR2 is YSYEKL.

This clone occurred once. This sequence joins TRBV28 and TRBJ2-1, with 7 nucleotides matching TRBD2. This CDR3 region has 14 residues. Germline V gene sequence: CDR1 MDHEN, CDR2 SYDVKM. The junction had 5 bases not matched to a gene; V was cut back by 7 bases and J by 2 bases. CDR3 residues: CASIAGETYNEQFF. As DNA, the CDR3 is TGTGCCAGCATCGCGGGAGAGACCTACAATGAGCAGTTCTTC. Complete variable domain (other parts from reference TRBV28 and TRBJ2-1): DVKVTQSSRYLVKRTGEKVFLECVQDMDHENMFWYRQDPGLGLRLIYFSYDVKMKEKGDIPEGYSVSREKKERFSLILESASTNQTSMYLCASIAGETYNEQFFGPGTRLTVL.

There are a few counts of this clone. The rearrangement links TRBV7-9 to TRBJ2-7, with 12 bases lining up with TRBD2. Germline CDR1 SEHNR, CDR2 FQNEAQ (reference sequence). The ends lost 4 bases at V and 3 bases at J; junction bases unmatched: 7. CDR3 length: 16 residues. The CDR3 loop reads CASSSETSGGLYEQYF. The CDR3 DNA sequence: TGTGCCAGCAGCTCCGAGACTAGCGGGGGACTCTACGAGCAGTACTTC.

The V and J genes are TRBV2 and TRBJ1-4; TRBD1 is a possible D gene (5 bases). Germline lookup yields CDR1 SNHLY and CDR2 FYNNEI. The CDR3 totals 17 residues. V was clipped by 5 bases and J by 0 bases, with 16 bases between them. CDR3 sequence: CASSTTDRPATNEKLFF. Written as DNA, the CDR3 is TGTGCCAGCAGTACCACTGACAGACCGGCAACTAATGAAAAACTGTTTTTT.

V and J are TRBV29-1 and TRBJ2-7; 11 positions agree with TRBD2. V was clipped by 4 bases and J by 1 base; unmatched bases: 0. CDR3 length: 13 residues. Germline CDR1 and CDR2: SQVTM and ANQGSEA. CDR3 nucleotide sequence: TGCAGCGTTGGACTAGCGGGATCCTACGAGCAGTACTTC. Translated: CSVGLAGSYEQYF.

The chain links TRBV15 to TRBJ2-7; TRBD1 agrees at 9 bases. J was trimmed by 2 bases and V by 3 bases; bases with no gene match: 5. The CDR3 spans 15 residues. The germline V gene has CDR1 LNHNV and CDR2 YYDKDF (reference sequence). The CDR3 nucleotides are TGTGCCACCAGCAGGGCGGGACAGGGTGCCTACGAGCAGTACTTC. This translates into CATSRAGQGAYEQYF.

The chain couples TRBV15 to TRBJ2-7; D is perhaps TRBD1 (6 bases). The V gene's germline CDR1 is LNHNV and CDR2 YYDKDF (reference sequence). This CDR3 comprises 14 residues. With 5 bases removed from V and 1 base from J, the gap between germline ends came to 12 bases. CDR3 bases: TGTGCCACCAGCGCCGGGACAATTTCCTACGAGCAGTACTTC. It translates to CATSAGTISYEQYF. The complete variable domain, with remaining parts taken from reference TRBV15 and TRBJ2-7, reads DAMVIQNPRYQVTQFGKPVTLSCSQTLNHNVMYWYQQKSSQAPKLLFHYYDKDFNNEADTPDNFQSRRPNTSFCFLDIRSPGLGDTAMYLCATSAGTISYEQYFGPGTRLTVT.

The V gene is TRBV5-1, the J gene TRBJ2-1, with 7 bases matching TRBD2. The CDR3 is 16 amino acids. CDR1 and CDR2 from the germline V gene are SGHRS and YFSETQ. V gave up 6 bases and J gave up 0 bases; unmatched junction bases: 9. The CDR3, as DNA: TGCGCCAGCACCAAGCGGGACCCGAGCTCCTACAATGAGCAGTTCTTC. This translates into CASTKRDPSSYNEQFF.

This chain connects TRBV15 to TRBJ2-1; tentatively, D is TRBD2 (6 bases). The CDR3 totals 16 residues. CDR1 is LNHNV and CDR2 is YYDKDF in the germline V gene (reference sequence). The ends were cut back, 2 bases at V and 2 bases at J, with 13 bases in the middle. The CDR3 sequence is CATSRLAGGTYNEQFF. The CDR3 nucleotides are TGTGCCACCAGCAGACTTGCTGGGGGGACCTACAATGAGCAGTTCTTC.

The chain recombines TRBV10-2 with TRBJ2-2; 8 nucleotides agree with TRBD2. The CDR3 covers 16 residues. J gave up 5 bases and V 6 bases, and 11 bases lay outside the gene matches. CDR1 is WSHSY, CDR2 SAAADI, per germline. CDR3 sequence (DNA): TGCGCCAGCAGGGCGGGGGGAGCGGTGGGGACCGGGGAGCTGTTTTTT. Translating it yields CASRAGGAVGTGELFF.

The gene calls are TRBV7-2 and TRBJ2-5; 10 bases are shared with TRBD1. Trimming removed 0 bases from V and 3 bases from J; junction bases left unmatched: 1. Germline V lookup: CDR1 SGHTA, CDR2 FQGNSA. The CDR3 sequence is 15 residues long. The CDR3 DNA sequence: TGTGCCAGCAGCTTAGCCGGGACAGGGGAAGAGACCCAGTACTTC. It translates to CASSLAGTGEETQYF.

V is TRBV6-5 and J is TRBJ1-1; 7 nucleotides align to TRBD1. V shed 6 bases and J 3 bases; nucleotides not matched to a gene: 7. Germline loops: CDR1 MNHEY, CDR2 SVGAGI. This CDR3 comprises 14 residues. CDR3 protein: CASRRQGLDTEAFF. In DNA form, the CDR3 reads TGTGCCAGCAGGAGACAGGGATTGGACACTGAAGCTTTCTTT.

The V gene is TRBV5-1, the J gene TRBJ2-3; 11 nucleotides align to TRBD2. Trimming took 0 bases from V and 1 from J; bases not matched to a gene: 4. The CDR3 contains 17 residues. Germline CDR1 SGHRS, CDR2 YFSETQ. The CDR3 DNA is TGCGCCAGCAGCTTGGCCCCACTAGCGGGAGGCACAGATACGCAGTATTTT. Protein product: CASSLAPLAGGTDTQYF.